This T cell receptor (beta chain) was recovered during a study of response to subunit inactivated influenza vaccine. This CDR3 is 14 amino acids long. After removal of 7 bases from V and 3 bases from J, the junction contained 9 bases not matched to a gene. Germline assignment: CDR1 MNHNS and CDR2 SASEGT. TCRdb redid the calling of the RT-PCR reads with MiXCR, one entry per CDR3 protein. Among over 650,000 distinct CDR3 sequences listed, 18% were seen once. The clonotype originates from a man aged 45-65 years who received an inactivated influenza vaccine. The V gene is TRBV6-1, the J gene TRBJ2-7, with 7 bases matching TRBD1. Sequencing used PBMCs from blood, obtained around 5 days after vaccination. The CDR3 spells CASKKSGQIYEQYF. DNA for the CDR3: TGTGCCAGCAAAAAATCGGGACAGATCTACGAGCAGTACTTC.